This TCR beta chain was sequenced during a study of T cell clusters in autoimmune cytopenias. CDR1 is MNHEY, CDR2 SVGAGI, per germline. The CDR3 has 13 residues. TRB was amplified from approximately 250 ng of peripheral blood genomic DNA per sample. TRB was amplified by touch-down multiplex PCR, primer pools A and B combined. Reanalyzing the multiplex PCR reads, TCRdb keeps one entry per CDR3 protein, without DNA. Its listing shows around 3,200 distinct CDR3 sequences. This clonotype registers medium-sized (0.01 to 0.1%) by frequency. The antigen is not known. Study-level points and caveats: Primary autoimmune cytopenia patients seemingly lacked the physiological T cell clusters found in healthy donors.

Sequences were obtained from peripheral blood. The origin of this receptor is a human donor with an autoimmune cytopenia or autoimmune hepatitis (not recorded which). The chain combines TRBV6-5 with TRBJ1-1; the TCRdb call, TRBD1, lacks DNA for checking. CDR3: CASILTGGTEAFF.